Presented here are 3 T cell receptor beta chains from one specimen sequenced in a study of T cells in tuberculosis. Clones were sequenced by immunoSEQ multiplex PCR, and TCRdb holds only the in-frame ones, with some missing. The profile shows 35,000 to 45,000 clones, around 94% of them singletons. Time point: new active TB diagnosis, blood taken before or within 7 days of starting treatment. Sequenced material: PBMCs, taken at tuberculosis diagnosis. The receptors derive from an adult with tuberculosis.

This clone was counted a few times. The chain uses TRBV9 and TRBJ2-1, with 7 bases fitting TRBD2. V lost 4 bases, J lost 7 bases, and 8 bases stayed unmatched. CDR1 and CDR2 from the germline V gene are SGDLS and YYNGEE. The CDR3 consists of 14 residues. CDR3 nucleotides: TGTGCCAGCAGCCCGGGACTACCCACGAATGAGCAGTTCTTC. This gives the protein CASSPGLPTNEQFF.

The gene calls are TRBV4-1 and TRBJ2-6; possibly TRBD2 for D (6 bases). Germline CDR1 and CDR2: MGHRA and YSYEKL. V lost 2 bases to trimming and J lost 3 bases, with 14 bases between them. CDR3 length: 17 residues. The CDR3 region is CASSQQGGVGGANVLTF. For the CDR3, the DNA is TGCGCCAGCAGCCAACAAGGAGGGGTTGGTGGGGCCAACGTCCTGACTTTC.

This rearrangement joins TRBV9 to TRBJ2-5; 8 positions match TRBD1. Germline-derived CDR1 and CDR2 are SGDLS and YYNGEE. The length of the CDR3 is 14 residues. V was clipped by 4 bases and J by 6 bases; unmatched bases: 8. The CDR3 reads CASSPPTGAKTQYF. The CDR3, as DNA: TGTGCCAGCAGCCCACCGACAGGGGCCAAGACCCAGTACTTC.